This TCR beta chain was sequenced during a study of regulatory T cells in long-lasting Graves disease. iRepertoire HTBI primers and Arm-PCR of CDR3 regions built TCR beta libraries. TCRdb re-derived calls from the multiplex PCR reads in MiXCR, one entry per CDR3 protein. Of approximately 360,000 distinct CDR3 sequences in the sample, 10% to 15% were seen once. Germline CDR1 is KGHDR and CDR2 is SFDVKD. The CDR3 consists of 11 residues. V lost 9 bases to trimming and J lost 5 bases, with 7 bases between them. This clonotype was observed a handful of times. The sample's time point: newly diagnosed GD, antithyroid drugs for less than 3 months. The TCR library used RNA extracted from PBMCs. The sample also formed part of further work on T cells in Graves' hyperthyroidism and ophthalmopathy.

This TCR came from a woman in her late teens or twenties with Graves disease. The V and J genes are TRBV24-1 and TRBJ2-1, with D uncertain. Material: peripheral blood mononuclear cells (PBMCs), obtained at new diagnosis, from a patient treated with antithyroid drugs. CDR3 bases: TGTGCCACCCCGACTGACAATGAGCAGTTCTTC. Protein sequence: CATPTDNEQFF.